This is a list of T cell receptor beta chains from one sample in a study of T cells after yellow fever vaccination. TCRdb recomputed calls from the 5' RACE reads with MiXCR, one row per CDR3 protein. The profile shows some 340,000 distinct CDR3 sequences, roughly a tenth of them singletons. Sequenced material: CD4+ T cells sorted from PBMCs, taken 45 days after the yellow fever booster vaccination. Every receptor here comes from a man between 18 and 35 years old who received the YFV17D yellow fever vaccine. Both conserved end residues are part of each CDR3. D genes are given only for firm matches. Expanded clones are given a class, and other clones once, few, many or no size at all.

j_call v_call clone_size d_call cdr3_aa cdr3_nt
TRBJ2-3 TRBV11-2 few - CASSIVGSFTDTQYF TGTGCCAGCAGCATTGTAGGGAGTTTCACAGATACGCAGTATTTT
TRBJ2-1 TRBV24-1 few - CATSDRIEGGNEQFF TGTGCCACCAGTGACCGAATTGAAGGGGGAAATGAGCAGTTCTTC
TRBJ1-1 TRBV12-3/TRBV12-4 few - CASSPRTGLGAEAFF TGTGCCAGCAGTCCCCGAACAGGGCTGGGGGCTGAAGCTTTCTTT
TRBJ1-2 TRBV20-1 once - CSAGLGGDGYTF TGCAGTGCTGGCCTGGGGGGCGATGGCTACACCTTC
TRBJ1-4 TRBV9 few TRBD1 CASSAPRGGGHEKLFF TGTGCCAGCAGCGCCCCTCGGGGAGGGGGCCATGAAAAACTGTTTTTT
TRBJ1-1 TRBV6-2/TRBV6-3 few - CASSAGYHEAFF TGTGCCAGCAGTGCAGGGTACCATGAAGCTTTCTTT
TRBJ1-6 TRBV9 few TRBD1 CASSGQGMGSPLHF TGTGCCAGCAGCGGACAGGGGATGGGTTCACCCCTCCACTTT
TRBJ1-1 TRBV6-6 - TRBD1 CASSQTGLNTEAFF TGTGCCAGCAGTCAGACAGGGTTGAACACTGAAGCTTTCTTT
TRBJ2-3 TRBV21-1 few - CASSKAFLAGGLDTQYF TGTGCCAGCAGCAAAGCGTTCTTAGCGGGGGGGCTGGATACGCAGTATTTT
TRBJ1-2 TRBV9 many - CASSASRDDYGYTF TGTGCCAGCAGCGCCTCCAGGGATGACTATGGCTACACCTTC
TRBJ2-5 TRBV6-5 many - CASSAGGIETQYF TGTGCCAGCAGTGCAGGGGGGATAGAGACCCAGTACTTC
TRBJ1-2 TRBV18 - TRBD1 CASSPSGTGDGYTF TGTGCCAGCTCACCCTCCGGGACAGGGGACGGCTACACCTTC
TRBJ2-7 TRBV7-9 few - CASSLFTDSYEQYF TGTGCCAGCAGCTTATTCACAGACAGCTACGAGCAGTACTTC
TRBJ1-2 TRBV9 few TRBD1 CASSVGWTGDYGYTF TGTGCCAGCAGCGTAGGATGGACAGGGGACTATGGCTACACCTTC
TRBJ2-3 TRBV10-3 few TRBD2 CAISGSEGRGSTDTQYF TGTGCCATCAGTGGATCCGAGGGGCGGGGGAGCACAGATACGCAGTATTTT
TRBJ2-2 TRBV15 few - CATSRPGGGRAPGELFF TGTGCCACCAGCAGGCCTGGGGGGGGGCGAGCTCCCGGGGAGCTGTTTTTT
TRBJ1-2 TRBV27 - - CASSRRAPLWDGYTF TGTGCCAGCAGCCGGAGGGCCCCGCTGTGGGATGGCTACACCTTC
TRBJ1-5 TRBV6-6 - - CDAKHDYSNQPQHF TGTGACGCGAAACATGATTATAGCAATCAGCCCCAGCATTTT
TRBJ1-5 TRBV15 few - CATSRGDLSNQPQHF TGTGCCACCAGCAGAGGGGACTTAAGCAATCAGCCCCAGCATTTT
TRBJ1-6 TRBV29-1 - - CSVGRDRNSPLHF TGCAGCGTTGGACGGGATCGGAATTCACCCCTCCACTTT
TRBJ1-1 TRBV28 few TRBD1 CASSPYRGQPEAFF TGTGCCAGCAGTCCATACAGGGGGCAACCTGAAGCTTTCTTT
TRBJ2-5 TRBV7-9 few - CASSPITSQMETQYF TGTGCCAGCAGCCCGATAACTAGTCAGATGGAGACCCAGTACTTC
TRBJ2-1 TRBV10-3 - TRBD2 CAISESAGGYNEQFF TGTGCCATCAGTGAGTCGGCGGGGGGGTACAATGAGCAGTTCTTC
TRBJ1-6 TRBV20-1 few - CSAPRTATSSYNSPLHF TGCAGTGCCCCCCGGACAGCAACGAGCTCCTATAATTCACCCCTCCACTTT
TRBJ1-3 TRBV4-3 few - CASSQGLSYTGNTIYF TGCGCCAGCAGCCAAGGTCTCAGCTATACTGGAAACACCATATATTTT
TRBJ1-1 TRBV5-1 few - CASSLVGSSNTEAFF TGCGCCAGCAGCTTGGTCGGTTCCTCGAACACTGAAGCTTTCTTT
TRBJ1-3 TRBV12-3/TRBV12-4 - - CASSFRQAVSVF TGTGCCAGCAGTTTTAGGCAGGCGGTCTCGGTCTTT
TRBJ2-5 TRBV5-6 - - CASSLSPLETQYF TGTGCCAGCAGCTTGAGTCCTTTAGAGACCCAGTACTTC
TRBJ2-5 TRBV3-1 few TRBD1 CASSQRDRGWTQYF TGTGCCAGCAGCCAACGGGACAGGGGATGGACCCAGTACTTC
TRBJ2-2 TRBV5-1 - TRBD2 CASSLASSGAAGELFF TGCGCCAGCAGCTTGGCCTCTAGCGGGGCCGCCGGGGAGCTGTTTTTT
TRBJ2-2 TRBV24-1 - - CATSTPDNGELFF TGTGCCACCAGCACGCCGGACAACGGGGAGCTGTTTTTT
TRBJ2-5 TRBV5-1 many - CASSEIWETQYF TGCGCCAGCAGCGAAATTTGGGAGACCCAGTACTTC
TRBJ2-1 TRBV7-9 many - CASSLYGEQFF TGTGCCAGCAGCTTATACGGCGAGCAGTTCTTC
TRBJ1-1 TRBV2 - - CATSRAAAFF TGTGCCACCTCGAGGGCTGCGGCTTTCTTT
TRBJ2-1 TRBV21-1 - - CASSNGDREVTSGLGNEQFF TGTGCCAGCAGCAATGGAGACAGGGAGGTGACTAGCGGCCTTGGGAATGAGCAGTTCTTC
TRBJ1-1 TRBV5-1 few - CASSTPLPGNTEAFF TGCGCCAGCAGCACCCCCCTTCCCGGGAACACTGAAGCTTTCTTT
TRBJ1-1 TRBV7-9 - - CASSLAAGNTEAFF TGTGCCAGCAGCTTAGCGGCGGGGAACACTGAAGCTTTCTTT
TRBJ2-2 TRBV7-3 many - CASSLSRNTGELFF TGTGCCAGCAGCTTAAGCAGGAACACCGGGGAGCTGTTTTTT
TRBJ1-2 TRBV4-3 few TRBD1 CASSQDDRANVYGYTF TGCGCCAGCAGCCAAGACGACAGGGCCAACGTCTATGGCTACACCTTC
TRBJ2-5 TRBV12-3/TRBV12-4 few TRBD2 CASSLSAGGPETQYF TGTGCCAGCAGTTTATCCGCGGGGGGGCCAGAGACCCAGTACTTC
TRBJ1-2 TRBV19 few TRBD1 CASSVPGQGYGYTF TGTGCCAGTAGTGTCCCGGGACAGGGGTATGGCTACACCTTC
TRBJ2-3 TRBV11-2 few TRBD2 CASRPTSGSTDTQYF TGTGCCAGCAGACCGACTAGCGGTAGCACAGATACGCAGTATTTT
TRBJ2-7 TRBV6-2/TRBV6-3 - TRBD1 CASSPRWKVPGQVSYEQYF TGTGCCAGCAGCCCCCGTTGGAAGGTACCGGGACAGGTATCCTACGAGCAGTACTTC
TRBJ2-2 TRBV12-5 many - CASGPGAMTGELFF TGTGCTAGTGGTCCCGGGGCTATGACCGGGGAGCTGTTTTTT
TRBJ2-3 TRBV12-3/TRBV12-4 few - CASSLISYGATDTQYF TGTGCCAGCAGTTTGATCTCCTACGGCGCCACAGATACGCAGTATTTT
TRBJ2-7 TRBV5-6 few TRBD1 CASSSPGQGGIEQYF TGTGCCAGCAGCTCGCCGGGACAGGGAGGGATCGAGCAGTACTTC